This TCR beta chain comes out of a study of early T cells in non-severe SARS-CoV-2 infection. Study-level background: Investigators sequenced bulk RNA drawn from unsorted whole blood, and chains remained unpaired.

Individual cDNA molecules each received unique molecular identifiers attached to them. TCRdb redid the calling of the 5' RACE reads with MiXCR, one entry per CDR3 protein. Of about 60,000 distinct CDR3 sequences detected, 5.6% appear once; the ten largest clones hold approximately 6.3%. The sample holds a few counts of this clonotype. Its antigen remains unknown. The study, taken as a whole, reports: Matching with VDJdb favored anti-spike CD8 responses (missing private and CD4 specificities).

The sequence came from an adult who was a healthcare worker with PCR-confirmed SARS-CoV-2 infection or an uninfected control (not recorded which). The sample consisted of whole blood.

The CDR3 bases are TGTGCCAGCAGCCGATCACGGGGGAGCGGGCACTCAGAGCAGTACTTC. It is translated as CASSRSRGSGHSEQYF. The V and J genes are TRBV5-4 and TRBJ2-7; D is possibly TRBD2 (6 bases). Trimming stripped 4 bases from V and 7 bases from J, with 24 bases between. The CDR3 covers 16 residues. From germline, CDR1 is SGHNT and CDR2 YYREEE (reference sequence).